A single T cell receptor (beta chain) is shown here with its context. This specimen comes from a study of CD8 T cells in Susac syndrome. Reverse transcription of about 0.5 to 1 ug RNA was performed with random hexamers. TCRdb re-analysed the immunoSEQ multiplex PCR reads in MiXCR, keeping a single row per CDR3 protein. The data hold 70,000 to 75,000 distinct CDR3 sequences, with roughly 93% observed a single time. Germline CDR1 reads GTSNPN; CDR2 reads SVGIG (reference sequence). Trimming took 4 bases from V and 4 from J, leaving 16 bases between them. This CDR3 spans 14 amino acids. Sequenced material: CD4+ T cells from PBMCs. The origin of this receptor is a human donor with Susac syndrome. The genes are TRBV30 and TRBJ2-5; D assignment may be TRBD1 or TRBD2 (5 bases each). The CDR3 protein is CAWNVRSGRETQYF. CDR3 nucleotides: TGTGCCTGGAACGTCCGCTCGGGGCGAGAGACCCAGTACTTC. Full variable domain (rest looked up from reference TRBV30 and TRBJ2-5): SQTIHQWPATLVQPVGSPLSLECTVEGTSNPNLYWYRQAAGRGLQLLFYSVGIGQISSEVPQNLSASRPQDRQFILSSKKLLLSDSGFYLCAWNVRSGRETQYFGPGTRLLVL.